Below are 25 T cell receptor beta chains sequenced from a single sample in a study of OX40 agonist ivuxolimab in advanced cancers. Generated by immunoSEQ multiplex PCR, the TCRdb table keeps only in-frame clones and is missing some. The data show roughly 35,000 clones, approximately 80% seen once. Specimen: CD4+ or CD8+ T cells sorted from blood, collected in a trial of the OX40 agonist ivuxolimab. Source of these receptors: an adult with an advanced solid tumor such as melanoma, head and neck, liver or kidney cancer.

V usage is TRBV9 and J usage is TRBJ1-6; 12 nucleotides line up with TRBD1. Losses at the gene ends were 3 bases for V and 7 bases for J; bases not matched to a gene: 2. The germline CDR1 and CDR2 sequences are SGDLS and YYNGEE. The CDR3 length is 15 residues. The CDR3 coding sequence is TGTGCCAGCAGCGCGGGACAGGGGGCGAATTCACCCCTCCACTTT. It encodes CASSAGQGANSPLHF.

The chain is built from TRBV7-6 and TRBJ2-3, with TRBD1 matching over 8 bases. The V gene's germline CDR1 is SGHVS and CDR2 FNYEAQ. CDR3 length equals 16 residues. V shed 4 bases, J shed 5 bases, and the junction held 11 bases outside the gene matches. CDR3 bases: TGTGCCAGCAGCTCCCGTCAGGGGGCAAGTGAAGATACGCAGTATTTT. This gives the protein CASSSRQGASEDTQYF. The whole variable domain, remainder taken from reference TRBV7-6 and TRBJ2-3, is GAGVSQSPRYKVTKRGQDVALRCDPISGHVSLYWYRQALGQGPEFLTYFNYEAQQDKSGLPNDRFSAERPEGSISTLTIQRTEQRDSAMYRCASSSRQGASEDTQYFGPGTRLTVL.

This chain connects TRBV6-1 to TRBJ2-7, with D perhaps matching TRBD1 (5 bases). CDR1 and CDR2 from the germline V gene are MNHNS and SASEGT. The CDR3 totals 14 residues. The ends were cut back, 5 bases at V and 1 base at J, with 12 bases in the middle. The chain's CDR3 is CASSPRAESYEQYF. The CDR3 bases are TGTGCCAGCAGTCCCAGGGCCGAGTCCTACGAGCAGTACTTC.

J is TRBJ2-7 and V is TRBV27; D might be TRBD2 (6 bases). Trimming took 2 bases from V and 6 from J, leaving 11 bases between them. The CDR3 spans 13 residues. Germline loops: CDR1 MNHEY, CDR2 SMNVEV (reference sequence). DNA for the CDR3: TGTGCCAGCAGTTTAAATAGGCGGGGCGAGCAGTACTTC. It translates to CASSLNRRGEQYF.

This clone is termed medium-sized (0.01 to 0.1%). The V call is TRBV7-9, the J call TRBJ1-6; D is possibly TRBD1 (6 bases). Germline loops: CDR1 SEHNR, CDR2 FQNEAQ (reference sequence). The CDR3 contains 14 residues. Trimming left V 5 bases short and J 7 bases short, with 12 bases between. The CDR3 DNA is TGTGCCAGCAGCGAACAGGGATGGAATTCACCCCTCCACTTT. Translated: CASSEQGWNSPLHF.

Regarding this clone: As the CDR3 is not closed by the conserved phenylalanine or tryptophan, this likely results from a read error. V is TRBV25-1 and J is TRBJ1-1; D is possibly TRBD1 (5 bases). Germline V gene sequence: CDR1 MGHDK, CDR2 SYGVNS. The CDR3 length is 16 residues. Trimming pared 2 bases from V and 1 base from J, leaving 14 bases between. The CDR3 spells CASSEVRGRQNTEAFL. The CDR3 nucleotides are TGTGCCAGCAGTGAAGTAAGGGGCAGACAGAACACTGAAGCTTTCCTT.

The chain joins TRBV6-1 to TRBJ2-7; no definite D call. The CDR3 has 14 residues. Looked up from germline, CDR1 is MNHNS and CDR2 is SASEGT. Trimming removed 7 bases at V and 9 bases at J, with 22 bases between. This CDR3 is CASTPAAPYELQYF. CDR3 DNA sequence: TGTGCCAGCACCCCGGCAGCACCCTATGAGTTGCAGTACTTC.

The CDR3 bases are TGTGCCAGTAGTATAGGGACAGGGACGGATGATACGCAGTATTTT. This codes for CASSIGTGTDDTQYF. The V and J genes are TRBV19 and TRBJ2-3; TRBD1 aligns across 8 bases. The CDR3 is 15 residues long. V trimming: 1 base; J trimming: 6 bases; junction bases outside the gene matches: 6. Per the germline V gene, CDR1 is LNHDA and CDR2 is SQIVND (reference sequence).

V is TRBV11-3 and J is TRBJ2-7; tentatively, D is TRBD1 (6 bases). The CDR3 consists of 15 residues. V was shortened by 3 bases and J by 1 base, with 13 bases between the two germline ends. Germline CDR1 is SGHNT and CDR2 is YENEEA. The CDR3 nucleotides are TGTGCCAGCAGCTTTCGTCCAGGGGTATCCTACGAGCAGTACTTC. Translated, it gives CASSFRPGVSYEQYF.

The chain uses TRBV6-1 and TRBJ1-1; TRBD1 might be the D (5 bases). Per the germline V gene, CDR1 is MNHNS and CDR2 is SASEGT. Trimming took off 6 bases at V and 1 base at J, with 9 bases between the two ends. This CDR3 contains 13 residues. The CDR3 here is CASRLTGNTEAFF. The CDR3 nucleotides read TGTGCCAGCAGGCTCACAGGGAACACTGAAGCTTTCTTT.

This chain connects TRBV28 to TRBJ2-1; 7 bases fit TRBD1. The V gene end was trimmed by 6 bases and the J gene end by 6 bases; junction bases not matched to a gene: 11. The CDR3 is made up of 15 amino acids. In germline, CDR1 is MDHEN, CDR2 SYDVKM. The CDR3 region has the DNA TGTGCCAGCAGCCCCCCGAACAGGGGTGGCAATGAGCAGTTCTTC. Amino acids: CASSPPNRGGNEQFF.

This sequence joins TRBV9 and TRBJ1-2, with TRBD1 identical over 8 bases. The germline V gene has CDR1 SGDLS and CDR2 YYNGEE. V shed 0 bases and J 8 bases; nucleotides not matched to a gene: 12. The CDR3 length is 16 residues. CDR3 amino acids: CASSVGQGANRPGYTF. Written as DNA, the CDR3 is TGTGCCAGCAGCGTAGGCCAGGGGGCGAATCGGCCCGGCTACACCTTC.

CDR3 loop: CASSLYRGYEQFF. CDR3 coding DNA: TGTGCCAGCAGCTTGTACAGGGGATATGAGCAGTTCTTC. The chain combines TRBV7-3 with TRBJ2-1; 7 positions match TRBD1. The CDR3 consists of 13 residues. Germline CDR1 SGHTA, CDR2 FQGTGA. V shed 3 bases, J shed 8 bases, and the junction held 4 bases outside the gene matches.

The chain links TRBV30 to TRBJ2-6; tentative D call: TRBD1 (6 bases). CDR3 length: 14 residues. Trimming stripped 2 bases from V and 3 bases from J, with 8 bases between. Germline values: CDR1 GTSNPN, CDR2 SVGIG (reference sequence). The CDR3 bases are TGTGCCTGGAGTAAGGGGGATGGGGCCAACGTCCTGACTTTC. Protein: CAWSKGDGANVLTF.

This chain joins TRBV10-1 and TRBJ2-7; TRBD1 agrees at 8 bases. This CDR3 has 14 residues. Trimming cost V 4 bases and J 1 base; bases outside gene matches: 3. Per the germline V gene, CDR1 is WNHNN and CDR2 is SYGVQD (reference sequence). The CDR3 reads CASSGTGKSYEQYF. DNA of the CDR3: TGCGCCAGCAGTGGGACAGGGAAATCCTACGAGCAGTACTTC.

The rearrangement joins TRBV6-5 to TRBJ1-1; D is undetermined. V lost 2 bases to trimming and J lost 6 bases, with 10 bases between them. CDR1 and CDR2 from the germline V gene are MNHEY and SVGAGI. The CDR3 sequence is 13 residues long. The CDR3 region has the DNA TGTGCCAGCAGTTACCGACTAGGAGCTGAAGCTTTCTTT. Its protein product is CASSYRLGAEAFF.

The CDR3 coding sequence is TGTGCCATCAGCCTACAGGGGGCAAACACTGAAGCTTTCTTT. This gives the protein CAISLQGANTEAFF. The V and J genes are TRBV10-3 and TRBJ1-1, with 9 bases matching TRBD1. The V gene end was trimmed by 6 bases and the J gene end by 2 bases; junction bases not matched to a gene: 4. Germline V gene lookup returns CDR1 ENHRY and CDR2 SYGVKD. CDR3 length: 14 residues.

The CDR3 nucleotides are TGTGCCAGCGGGCAACGGGGGGCCGGGTACGAGCAGTACTTC. It encodes CASGQRGAGYEQYF. This chain links TRBV2 with TRBJ2-7, with D perhaps TRBD2 (7 bases). The germline CDR1 and CDR2 sequences are SNHLY and FYNNEI. V gave up 8 bases and J gave up 4 bases, with 18 bases separating them. The CDR3 loop spans 14 amino acids. Supplemented by reference TRBV2 and TRBJ2-7, the full variable domain reads EPEVTQTPSHQVTQMGQEVILRCVPISNHLYFYWYRQILGQKVEFLVSFYNNEISEKSEIFDDQFSVERPDGSNFTLKIRSTKLEDSAMYFCASGQRGAGYEQYFGPGTRLTVT.

The chain is built from TRBV19 and TRBJ1-5, with D unresolved. This CDR3 region has 14 residues. The germline gives CDR1 LNHDA, CDR2 SQIVND (reference sequence). Trimming removed 5 bases from V and 3 bases from J, with 11 bases in between. CDR3 sequence (DNA): TGTGCCAGTAGTCCGACCCCGAACAATCAGCCCCAGCATTTT. Translating it yields CASSPTPNNQPQHF.

The count of this clone is one. This chain connects TRBV5-4 to TRBJ1-2; D may be TRBD1 (6 bases). CDR3 length: 15 amino acids. Germline V gene lookup returns CDR1 SGHNT and CDR2 YYREEE (reference sequence). The germline V and J ends were trimmed by 1 base and 4 bases, with 14 bases remaining between them. In nucleotides, the CDR3 is TGTGCCAGCAGCTTGAATAGGGGGAACTTCTATGGCTACACCTTC. Its protein product is CASSLNRGNFYGYTF.

The chain uses TRBV19 and TRBJ2-5, with a weak D call TRBD2 (6 bases). The assigned J gene may be wrong: the sequence end matches TRBJ2-7 better. In germline, CDR1 is LNHDA, CDR2 SQIVND (reference sequence). This CDR3 comprises 13 residues. The CDR3 sequence is CASSIAAGYEQYF. The CDR3 bases are TGTGCCAGTAGTATAGCGGCGGGGTACGAGCAGTACTTC.

The chain recombines TRBV4-1 with TRBJ2-2; D is uncertain. The V end lost 4 bases, the J end lost 2 bases, and 8 bases lay between the germline ends. This CDR3 has 14 amino acids. The germline gives CDR1 MGHRA, CDR2 YSYEKL. CDR3 DNA: TGCGCCAGCAGCCTTTTTAGAAACACCGGGGAGCTGTTTTTT. Its protein is CASSLFRNTGELFF.

The rearrangement joins TRBV7-6 to TRBJ1-2; TRBD1 matches 7 bases. The germline gives CDR1 SGHVS, CDR2 FNYEAQ. This CDR3 comprises 16 residues. J lost 0 bases, V lost 7 bases, and 11 bases had no gene match. This CDR3 is CASTNAGQGANYGYTF. CDR3 bases: TGTGCCAGCACCAACGCGGGCCAGGGGGCTAACTATGGCTACACCTTC.

The chain has TRBV5-5 and TRBJ1-4; no reliable D call. The CDR3 has 17 amino acids. Deletions cut 0 bases from V and 5 bases from J, with 17 bases between. The germline CDR1 and CDR2 sequences are SGHKS and YYEKEE (reference sequence). Here the CDR3 reads CASSLGARSNINEKLFF. CDR3 sequence (DNA): TGTGCCAGCAGCTTGGGGGCTCGGTCAAACATAAATGAAAAACTGTTTTTT.

The genes are TRBV21-1 and TRBJ2-2; the table names TRBD2, a call not compared with the DNA. TRBV21-1 is described as a pseudogene. The CDR3 is 11 residues long. CDR3 sequence (DNA): TGTGCCAGCCTCTTCGCCGGGGAGCTGTTTTTT. Protein: CASLFAGELFF.